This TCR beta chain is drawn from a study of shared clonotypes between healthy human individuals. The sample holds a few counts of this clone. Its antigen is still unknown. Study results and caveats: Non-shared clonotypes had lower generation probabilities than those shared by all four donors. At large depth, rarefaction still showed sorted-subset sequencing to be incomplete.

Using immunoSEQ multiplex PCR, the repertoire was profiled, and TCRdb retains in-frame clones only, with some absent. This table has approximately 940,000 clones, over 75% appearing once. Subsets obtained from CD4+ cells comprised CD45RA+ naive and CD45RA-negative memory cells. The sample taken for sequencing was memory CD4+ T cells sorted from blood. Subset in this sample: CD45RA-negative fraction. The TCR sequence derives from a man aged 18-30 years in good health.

Here the CDR3 DNA reads TGTGCCAGCAGTGATGGTGGCAGGGAGGGGTTAGGAGAGACCCAGTACTTC. Translation: CASSDGGREGLGETQYF. The J gene is TRBJ2-5, the V gene TRBV2; 7 bases align to TRBD2. Trimming removed 3 bases from V and 4 bases from J; junction bases left unmatched: 14. From germline, CDR1 is SNHLY and CDR2 FYNNEI. This CDR3 comprises 17 residues.